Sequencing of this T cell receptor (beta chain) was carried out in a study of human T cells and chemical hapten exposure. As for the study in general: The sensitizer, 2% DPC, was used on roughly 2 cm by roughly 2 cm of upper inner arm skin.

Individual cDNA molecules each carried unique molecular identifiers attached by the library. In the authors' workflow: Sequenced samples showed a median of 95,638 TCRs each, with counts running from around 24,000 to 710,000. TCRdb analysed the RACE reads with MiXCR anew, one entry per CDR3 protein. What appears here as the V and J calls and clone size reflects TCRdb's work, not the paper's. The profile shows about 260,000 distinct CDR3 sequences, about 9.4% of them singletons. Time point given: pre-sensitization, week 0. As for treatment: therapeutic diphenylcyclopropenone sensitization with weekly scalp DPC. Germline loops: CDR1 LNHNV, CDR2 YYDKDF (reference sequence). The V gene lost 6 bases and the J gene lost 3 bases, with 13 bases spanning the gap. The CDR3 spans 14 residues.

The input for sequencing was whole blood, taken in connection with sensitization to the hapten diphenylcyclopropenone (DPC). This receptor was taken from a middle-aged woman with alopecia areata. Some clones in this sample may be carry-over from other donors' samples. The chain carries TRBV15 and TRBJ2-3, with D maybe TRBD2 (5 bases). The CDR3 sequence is CATSDGMATDTQYF. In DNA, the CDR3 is TGTGCCACCAGTGACGGGATGGCAACAGATACGCAGTATTTT.